One and the same sample provided the 19 T cell receptor beta chains below, sequenced in a study of T cell responses to AZD1222 COVID-19 vaccine. The assay was immunoSEQ multiplex PCR, and TCRdb's table has in-frame clones only and misses some. The data contain about 94,000 clones, approximately 91% of them seen just once; the ten biggest clones take up less than 15%. The sample in question was peripheral blood, obtained on day 0 of AZD1222 vaccination. All receptors derive from an adult in good health.

This sequence joins TRBV12-3 or TRBV12-4 and TRBJ2-7; 7 bases fit TRBD1. This CDR3 has 12 residues. V shed 3 bases, J shed 4 bases, and the junction held 0 bases outside the gene matches. This chain's CDR3 is CASSLGQYEQYF. The DNA for the CDR3 is TGTGCCAGCAGTTTGGGACAGTACGAGCAGTACTTC.

The chain recombines TRBV11-2 with TRBJ2-1, with D tentatively TRBD1 (5 bases). Germline loops: CDR1 SGHAT, CDR2 FQNNGV. CDR3 length: 15 residues. Trimming shortened V by 2 bases and J by 3 bases, and 11 bases separated the two germline ends. DNA of the CDR3: TGTGCCAGCAGCTTATCCGCAGGGAACTACAATGAGCAGTTCTTC. Protein: CASSLSAGNYNEQFF.

The chain combines TRBV12-3 or TRBV12-4 with TRBJ2-4, with D tentatively TRBD1 or TRBD2 (5 bases each). The ends were cut back, 6 bases at V and 7 bases at J, with 10 bases in the middle. This CDR3 has 12 amino acids. CDR3 region: CASRGPGNIQYF. The CDR3 nucleotides are TGTGCCAGCAGGGGACCAGGGAACATTCAGTACTTC.

The chain uses TRBV9 and TRBJ1-2; D remains ambiguous. Per the germline V gene, CDR1 is SGDLS and CDR2 is YYNGEE. This CDR3 region has 14 residues. The V and J ends lost 4 bases and 3 bases respectively, with 13 bases between them. The CDR3 protein is CASSFQPDYYGYTF. DNA of the CDR3: TGTGCCAGCAGCTTCCAGCCTGACTACTATGGCTACACCTTC.

Here the CDR3 reads CASSPDRGAGELFF. As DNA, the CDR3 is TGTGCCAGCTCACCAGACAGAGGGGCCGGGGAGCTGTTTTTT. The V call is TRBV18, the J call TRBJ2-2; the D call may be TRBD1 or TRBD2 (5 bases each). Deletions cut 2 bases from V and 6 bases from J, with 10 bases between. Germline lookup yields CDR1 KGHSH and CDR2 LQKENI. This CDR3 has 14 amino acids.

The J gene is TRBJ1-6, the V gene TRBV6-5; a weak D match, TRBD1 (5 bases). V was shortened by 6 bases and J by 7 bases, with 10 bases between the two germline ends. The germline V gene encodes CDR1 MNHEY and CDR2 SVGAGI. The CDR3 consists of 13 residues. CDR3 DNA sequence: TGTGCCAGCAGACAGGCCTTAAATTCACCCCTCCACTTT. This codes for CASRQALNSPLHF.

This chain connects TRBV27 to TRBJ2-1, with D hard to call. Germline V CDR1 and CDR2: MNHEY, SMNVEV (reference sequence). This CDR3 spans 15 amino acids. Trimming took off 5 bases at V and 4 bases at J, with 15 bases between the two ends. DNA of the CDR3: TGTGCCAGCAGTCCTCAGTGGCAAGTTTACAATGAGCAGTTCTTC. Translation gives CASSPQWQVYNEQFF.

The chain has TRBV6-5 and TRBJ1-5; D might be TRBD1 (5 bases). Germline CDR1 is MNHEY and CDR2 is SVGAGI. V was cut by 6 bases and J by 7 bases, with 10 bases left in between. The CDR3 extends over 12 amino acids. The CDR3 nucleotides read TGTGCCAGCAGGGGGCTGGGGCAGCCCCAGCATTTT. The encoded protein is CASRGLGQPQHF.

The rearrangement links TRBV7-9 to TRBJ2-7; the D is unclear. V dropped 5 bases and J dropped 2 bases, with 10 bases sitting between them. The CDR3 loop spans 13 amino acids. Germline V lookup: CDR1 SEHNR, CDR2 FQNEAQ (reference sequence). The CDR3 here is CASSHFTAYEQYF. Written as DNA, the CDR3 is TGTGCCAGCAGCCACTTCACGGCCTACGAGCAGTACTTC.

The chain employs TRBV5-6 and TRBJ2-1; no clear D gene. The V end was cut by 6 bases, the J end by 2 bases, with 18 bases between. The CDR3 has 16 residues. CDR1 and CDR2 from the germline V gene are SGHDT and YYEEEE. CDR3 sequence (DNA): TGTGCCAGCACCCCATTCCAGCTAGGGACCTACAATGAGCAGTTCTTC. It codes for CASTPFQLGTYNEQFF.

The chain joins TRBV11-1 to TRBJ2-1, with TRBD1 matching over 8 bases. The V segment lost 5 bases and the J segment 3 bases; nucleotides outside the gene matches: 6. The CDR3 runs to 15 residues. The germline V gene has CDR1 SGHAT and CDR2 FQDESV (reference sequence). CDR3 in amino acids: CASSVYRGDYNEQFF. The CDR3 DNA sequence: TGTGCCAGCAGCGTATACAGGGGGGACTACAATGAGCAGTTCTTC.

The V call is TRBV19, the J call TRBJ2-3, with a possible D match to TRBD2 (5 bases). CDR1 and CDR2 from the germline V gene are LNHDA and SQIVND (reference sequence). This CDR3 contains 17 residues. V was trimmed by 1 base and J by 1 base, leaving 15 bases between them. The CDR3 reads CASSIAGPRRGTDTQYF. Written as DNA, the CDR3 is TGTGCCAGTAGTATAGCCGGTCCCAGGCGGGGCACAGATACGCAGTATTTT.

The gene calls are TRBV19 and TRBJ1-1, with TRBD1 as a possible D gene (6 bases). V was shortened by 7 bases and J by 1 base, with 13 bases between the two germline ends. This CDR3 is 14 amino acids long. Germline V gene lookup returns CDR1 LNHDA and CDR2 SQIVND (reference sequence). As DNA, the CDR3 is TGTGCCAGTAACGTTCCGGGGGCGAACACTGAAGCTTTCTTT. It yields the protein CASNVPGANTEAFF.

The gene calls are TRBV5-1 and TRBJ2-6; 7 bases agree with TRBD2. The V and J ends lost 3 bases and 0 bases, in that order; junction bases with no gene match: 0. The germline V gene has CDR1 SGHRS and CDR2 YFSETQ. CDR3 size: 15 residues. CDR3 nucleotide sequence: TGCGCCAGCAGCTGGGAGGGCTCTGGGGCCAACGTCCTGACTTTC. It specifies CASSWEGSGANVLTF.

Only one count was recorded for this clone. This chain joins TRBV6-5 and TRBJ1-1, with D unclear. The CDR3 is made up of 13 amino acids. Germline CDR1 reads MNHEY; CDR2 reads SVGAGI. The V end was cut by 4 bases, the J end by 3 bases, with 9 bases between. CDR3 nucleotides: TGTGCCAGCAGTTTGATTGGGGACACTGAAGCTTTCTTT. Translated, it gives CASSLIGDTEAFF.

J is TRBJ1-1 and V is TRBV5-8, with D maybe TRBD1 (5 bases). V gave up 8 bases and J gave up 3 bases, with 8 bases separating them. Germline CDR1 reads SGHTS; CDR2 reads YDEGEE. The CDR3 has 11 amino acids. CDR3 nucleotides: TGTGCCAGTCCAGGGTACACTGAAGCTTTCTTT. Protein: CASPGYTEAFF.

The chain couples TRBV29-1 to TRBJ2-2, with TRBD2 matching over 14 bases. With 6 bases clipped from V and 6 bases from J, the junction kept 3 bases outside the gene matches. The CDR3 sequence is 14 residues long. Germline V gives CDR1 SQVTM, CDR2 ANQGSEA. CDR3 sequence reads: CSVRLAGGSGELFF. CDR3 in DNA: TGCAGCGTCAGACTAGCGGGGGGGTCCGGGGAGCTGTTTTTT.

This chain uses TRBV3-1 (or the pseudogene TRBV3-2) with TRBJ2-5; D possibly corresponds to TRBD2 (6 bases). Trimming stripped 0 bases from V and 4 bases from J, with 12 bases between. From germline, CDR1 is LGHDT and CDR2 YNNKEL (reference sequence). The CDR3 spans 15 residues. The CDR3 coding sequence is TGTGCCAGCAGCCAAGATCTCTCCGGGGGAGAGACCCAGTACTTC. Protein: CASSQDLSGGETQYF.

This chain links TRBV5-4 with TRBJ2-7; possibly TRBD2 for D (6 bases). Trimming took off 4 bases at V and 3 bases at J, with 14 bases between the two ends. The V gene's germline CDR1 is SGHNT and CDR2 YYREEE (reference sequence). The CDR3 sequence is 14 residues long. CDR3 nucleotides: TGTGCCAGCAGCCGGGAGAACACACACTACGAGCAGTACTTC. As protein: CASSRENTHYEQYF.